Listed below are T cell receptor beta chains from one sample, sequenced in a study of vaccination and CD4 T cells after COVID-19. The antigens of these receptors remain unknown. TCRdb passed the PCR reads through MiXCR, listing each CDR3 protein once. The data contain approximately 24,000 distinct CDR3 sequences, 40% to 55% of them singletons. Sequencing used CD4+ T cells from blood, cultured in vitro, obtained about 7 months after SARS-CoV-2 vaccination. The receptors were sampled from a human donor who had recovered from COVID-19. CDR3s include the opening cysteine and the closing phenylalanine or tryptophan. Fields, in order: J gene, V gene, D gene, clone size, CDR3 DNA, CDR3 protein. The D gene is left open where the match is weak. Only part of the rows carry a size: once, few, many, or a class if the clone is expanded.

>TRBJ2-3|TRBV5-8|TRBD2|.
TGTGCCAGCCCCTGGACTAGCGGACCCACAGATACGCAGTATTTT
CASPWTSGPTDTQYF
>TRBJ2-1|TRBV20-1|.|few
TGCAGTGCTAACGTGTACAATGAGCAGTTCTTC
CSANVYNEQFF
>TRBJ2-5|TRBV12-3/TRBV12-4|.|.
TGTGCCAGCAGTTTGGACACCCTGGAGACCCAGTACTTC
CASSLDTLETQYF
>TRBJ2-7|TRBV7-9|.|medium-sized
TGTGCCAGCAGCTTAGGGGACTTCCCCGACTACGAGCAGTACTTC
CASSLGDFPDYEQYF
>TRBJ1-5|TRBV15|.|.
TGTGCCACCAGCAGATCCGGGAGCTATAGCAATCAGCCCCAGCATTTT
CATSRSGSYSNQPQHF
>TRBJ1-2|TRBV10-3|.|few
TGTGCCATCAGTGGTACGGGTAACAAGGACTATGGCTACACCTTC
CAISGTGNKDYGYTF
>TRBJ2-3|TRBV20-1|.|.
TGCAGTGCTAGCGGTGGGGCTGATGGTAGCACAGATACGCAGTATTTT
CSASGGADGSTDTQYF
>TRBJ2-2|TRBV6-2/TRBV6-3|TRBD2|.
TGTGCCAGCAGTTACGATTCGGGACAGGGACTAGCGGTTGGGGAGCTGTTTTTT
CASSYDSGQGLAVGELFF
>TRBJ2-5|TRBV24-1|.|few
TGTGCCACCAGTCCACTCGGTGGGGGCGAGACCCAGTACTTC
CATSPLGGGETQYF
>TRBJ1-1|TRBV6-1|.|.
TGTGCCAGCAGTAAACAGGGATCGAACACTGAAGCTTTCTTT
CASSKQGSNTEAFF
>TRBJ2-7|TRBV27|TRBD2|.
TGTGCCAGCAGTTTCCGACTAGCGGGAGCTGACGAGCAGTACTTC
CASSFRLAGADEQYF
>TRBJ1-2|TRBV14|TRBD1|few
TGTGCCAGCGGACAGGATCCTAACTATGGCTACACCTTC
CASGQDPNYGYTF
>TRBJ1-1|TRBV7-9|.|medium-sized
TGTGCCAGCAGCCTAGACATGAACACTGAAGCTTTCTTT
CASSLDMNTEAFF
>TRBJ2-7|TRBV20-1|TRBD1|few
TGCAGTGGACAGGGGAGGTCCTACGAGCAGTACTTC
CSGQGRSYEQYF
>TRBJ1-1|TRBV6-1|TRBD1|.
TGTGCCAGCAGCCCAGACAGGGGTGAAGCTTTCTTT
CASSPDRGEAFF
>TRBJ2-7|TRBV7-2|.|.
TGTGCCAGCAGCTTAGTGGCTTCAGACGGGTACGAGCAGTACTTC
CASSLVASDGYEQYF
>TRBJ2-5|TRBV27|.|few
TGTGCCAGCAGTCCCGGACTGACCGGGGAGACCCAGTACTTC
CASSPGLTGETQYF
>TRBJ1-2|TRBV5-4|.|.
TGTGCCAGCAGCTTACAGCGTACTGACTATGGCTACACCTTC
CASSLQRTDYGYTF
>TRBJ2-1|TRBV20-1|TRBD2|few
TGCAGTGCACCTCGGGGGAGCGGGAAGAATGAGCAGTTCTTC
CSAPRGSGKNEQFF
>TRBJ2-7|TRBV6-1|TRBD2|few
TGTGCCAGCAGAACTAGCGGATACGAGCAGTACTTC
CASRTSGYEQYF
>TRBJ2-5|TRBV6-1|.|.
TGTGCCAGCAGTGAAGGGCAAGAGACCCAGTACTTC
CASSEGQETQYF
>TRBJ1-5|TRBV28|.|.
TGTGCCAGCACATCCCTACGGACACGACATCAGCCCCAGCATTTT
CASTSLRTRHQPQHF
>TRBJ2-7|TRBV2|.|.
TGTGCCAGCAGTGAATTGGGCTACGAGCAGTACTTC
CASSELGYEQYF